Following are 3 T cell receptor beta chains from one sample sequenced in a study of blood T cell repertoires in COVID-19. Clones were sequenced by immunoSEQ multiplex PCR, and TCRdb holds only the in-frame ones, with some missing. The sample contains 35,000 to 40,000 clones, around 90% of which appear only once. The sample consisted of peripheral blood. These receptor sequences come from a human donor in a cohort sampled during active COVID-19.

This rearrangement joins TRBV19 to TRBJ2-7; TRBD1 agrees at 9 bases. This CDR3 has 14 residues. V was clipped by 5 bases and J by 3 bases; unmatched bases: 5. Looked up from germline, CDR1 is LNHDA and CDR2 is SQIVND (reference sequence). In DNA, the CDR3 is TGTGCCAGTAGTCGACAGGGGGAGGGCTACGAGCAGTACTTC. Protein sequence: CASSRQGEGYEQYF.

The chain employs TRBV5-1 and TRBJ2-2; 10 bases align to TRBD2. CDR3 length equals 18 residues. Germline assignment: CDR1 SGHRS and CDR2 YFSETQ. Trimming removed 0 bases from V and 2 bases from J; junction bases left unmatched: 7. The CDR3 reads CASSLASSGGFNTGELFF. The CDR3 nucleotides read TGCGCCAGCAGCTTGGCCTCTAGCGGGGGATTCAACACCGGGGAGCTGTTTTTT.

CDR3: CAWSYPGGRRAEAFF. CDR3 DNA: TGTGCCTGGAGTTACCCTGGGGGCAGGAGAGCTGAAGCTTTCTTT. V usage is TRBV30 and J usage is TRBJ1-1; D is possibly TRBD1 (6 bases). CDR1 is GTSNPN, CDR2 SVGIG, per germline (reference sequence). The CDR3 has 15 amino acids. V was trimmed by 2 bases and J by 6 bases, leaving 19 bases between them.